This T cell receptor beta chain was profiled in a study of cytomegalovirus exposure and HLA in healthy donors. TCRdb's copy holds only in-frame clones and misses some; the assay was immunoSEQ multiplex PCR. The table lists around 400,000 clones, 80% to 90% of them singletons. Trimming removed 4 bases from V and 2 bases from J, with 15 bases in between. In germline, CDR1 is KGHSH, CDR2 LQKENI. This CDR3 has 15 residues. This sequence was found in a woman between 18 and 30 years old in good health and CMV-seronegative. The chain joins TRBV18 to TRBJ2-7; tentative D call: TRBD2 (5 bases). The source material was PBMCs. The CDR3 DNA follows: TGTGCCAGCTCACGAACCGGGATACCGCCCTACGAGCAGTACTTC. Amino acid sequence: CASSRTGIPPYEQYF.